This T cell receptor (beta chain) was identified during a study of blood T cell repertoires in COVID-19 (dated by TCRdb to 2018 to 2021). In the study overall: Samples from collaborators originated in the United States, Italy and Spain and spanned both the acute and convalescent phases of COVID-19. Deeply sampled blood TCRbeta repertoires from subjects exposed to, actively infected with, or recovered from COVID-19 were included in the dataset. Samples came from the ongoing ImmuneRACE study (first 160 participants) plus 1,254 subjects from 6 global collaborators. The repertoires were released in a freely available public database intended as a resource for research on the immune response to SARS-CoV-2. The prospective study material was composed of cDNA or gDNA derived from T cells, B-cell-depleted T cells, or PBMCs. Nearly every sample came with metadata listing a de-identified subject ID, COVID-19 status, age in years and sex. HLA class I and class II types, where available, came from metadata supplied by the sample provider rather than from assay-based typing. What the authors observed across the whole study: How much clinical and demographic metadata was included differed by source and by participant, and the metadata was provided uncurated.

TCRbeta CDR3 regions were amplified from genomic DNA by means of the immunoSEQ Assay, a bias-controlled multiplex PCR. Turning to the authors' computational methods: The number of nucleated cells in each sample was estimated by amplification of reference gene primers within the assay. To quantify the absolute abundance of each unique TCRbeta CDR3 rearrangement, sequence reads were collapsed and filtered. For each sample, productive Simpson clonality was calculated as the square root of Simpson's diversity index across productive rearrangements. The table comes from immuneACCESS by way of TCRdb, which keeps in-frame sequences with V and J called. Part of the clones is missing from these tables; in studies checked, under half for an unresolved V gene and the rest for unknown reasons. V, J and clone size reflect that table, while D and trimming were determined from the DNA. This sample is represented by under 150,000 clones; approximately 80% of them were singletons. 7.5% to 10% of the sample belongs to the ten largest clones.

V sheds 4 bases and J sheds 7 bases, leaving 8 bases between their ends. CDR1 and CDR2 (LGHDT, YNNKEL) derive from the germline V gene (reference sequence). From the cysteine up to the phenylalanine, the CDR3 has a length of 12 residues. Only CDR3 DNA remains: 36 bases, in frame from the first base. Whole blood was collected in K2EDTA tubes by collaborating institutions according to the institutions' own protocols. Collaborator samples were shipped for TCRbeta analysis as frozen whole blood, isolated PBMCs, or DNA extracted from either sample type. On this clone: Its target antigen remains unknown. No base quality values were provided; no much bigger clone lies one nucleotide off.

This TCR derives from a woman aged 40 to 49 with acute or convalescent COVID-19. Sequenced material: peripheral blood. The chain joins TRBV3-1 (or the pseudogene TRBV3-2) to TRBJ2-1; the D gene remains uncertain. The DNA sequence is given as TGTGCCAGCAGCCGAGGCAGTAATGAGCAGTTCTTC. This is translated as CASSRGSNEQFF.